The following is a T cell receptor (beta chain) sequence with its context. The antigen is not known. Once cultured for roughly 10 days, the cells underwent separation to obtain CD4+ T cells. This sample is drawn from a study of vaccination effects on CD4 cells after COVID-19. Background on the study: With roughly 9.5 ug/ml peptides and around 9.6 IU/ml IL-2, a few million PBMC per well were cultured.

This CDR3 contains 15 residues. With 4 bases removed from V and 4 bases from J, the gap between germline ends came to 14 bases. Measured with immunoSEQ multiplex PCR; TCRdb has only the in-frame clones, and not every one. This table holds around 46,000 clones, approximately 65% found once. The V and J genes are TRBV23-1 and TRBJ2-1; D is tentatively TRBD1 or TRBD2 (7 bases each). TRBV23-1 is placed among ORFs of uncertain function. This TCR was recovered from a human donor who received a COVID-19 vaccine. The sample was CD4+ T cells from PBMCs cultured without peptide, taken before COVID-19 vaccination. CDR3 amino acids: CASSPPGGAYNEQFF. For the CDR3, the DNA is TGCGCCAGCAGTCCCCCAGGGGGGGCATACAATGAGCAGTTCTTC.